The present TCR beta chain was sequenced within a study of identical twins. Germline CDR1 is DFQATT and CDR2 is SNEGSKA (reference sequence). The V gene lost 3 bases and the J gene lost 3 bases, with 17 bases spanning the gap. CDR3 length equals 15 residues. This clonotype was observed many times. Its antigen is not identified. TCRdb reanalysed the 5' RACE reads using MiXCR and keeps one entry per CDR3 protein. The table lists roughly 690,000 distinct CDR3 sequences, approximately 6% of them singletons. Regarding the study as a whole: While abundant cord blood beta clonotypes carried fewer insertions, memory repertoires showed no such pattern.

No donor was unhealthy or non-Caucasian. The specimen was naive T cells sorted from blood. The chain joins TRBV20-1 to TRBJ1-1; D uncertain. This TCR was recovered from a man aged 18 to 30 in good health. This CDR3 reads CSASRPSIEDTEAFF. CDR3 DNA sequence: TGCAGTGCTAGCCGACCGTCAATCGAGGACACTGAAGCTTTCTTT.